The next 29 T cell receptor beta chains were all read from a single sample in a study of post-analysis software for immune sequencing data. Study-level results: Included in a set of roughly five TRBV segments more frequent in patients than controls were TRBV5-6, TRBV5-1 and TRBV20-1.

Presence of unique molecular identifiers characterized the TCR beta cDNA libraries. TCRdb re-called the PCR reads with MiXCR, one entry per CDR3 protein. The table has roughly 400,000 distinct CDR3 sequences, approximately 37% seen once. Which antigens these TCRs recognize remains unknown. The sample consisted of blood. The source of these receptors is a girl aged 2-15 years with multiple sclerosis.

This chain links TRBV10-3 with TRBJ2-1; D may correspond to TRBD1 or TRBD2 (5 bases each). The germline gives CDR1 ENHRY, CDR2 SYGVKD. V was trimmed by 3 bases and J by 0 bases, leaving 12 bases between them. The CDR3 has 16 amino acids. CDR3 DNA: TGTGCCATCAGTGACGGACGGGGCCTCTCCTACAATGAGCAGTTCTTC. Its translation: CAISDGRGLSYNEQFF.

The rearrangement links TRBV20-1 to TRBJ2-3; possible D gene TRBD2, 6 bases. There are 15 residues in the CDR3. Germline CDR1 is DFQATT and CDR2 is SNEGSKA (reference sequence). The ends were cut back, 6 bases at V and 0 bases at J, with 16 bases in the middle. CDR3 DNA: TGCAGTGCAGGGGCTAGCGCGCCTAGCACAGATACGCAGTATTTT. Its translation: CSAGASAPSTDTQYF.

This clonotype appeared many times. Relative to the germline gene, one junction end is altered; a read error may explain this. The chain uses TRBV5-1 and TRBJ2-5, with 7 nucleotides matching TRBD2. The CDR3 covers 14 residues. Germline-derived CDR1 and CDR2 are SGHRS and YFSETQ. Written as DNA, the CDR3 is TGTGCCAGCAGCCTCACGGGGGGTCAAGAGACCCAGTACTTC. This encodes CASSLTGGQETQYF.

The chain joins TRBV4-1 to TRBJ2-4, with a possible D match to TRBD1 (6 bases). The J call may not be correct, given that the DNA end is closer to TRBJ2-7. Germline lookup yields CDR1 MGHRA and CDR2 YSYEKL. This CDR3 spans 15 amino acids. The CDR3 DNA follows: TGCGCCAGCAGCCAAGTGGGGGCACGCTCCTACGAGCAGTACTTC. Translation gives CASSQVGARSYEQYF.

CDR3 bases: TGCGCCAGCAGCTTGGAGGGGATCGGTGGCTACACCTTC. It is translated as CASSLEGIGGYTF. The chain joins TRBV5-1 to TRBJ1-2; D might be TRBD1 (5 bases). Germline assignment: CDR1 SGHRS and CDR2 YFSETQ. The CDR3 runs 13 residues. Trimming took off 0 bases at V and 7 bases at J, with 10 bases between the two ends.

This clonotype was counted between two and nine times. CDR3 protein: CASSLSAGNHYGYTF. CDR3 DNA: TGCGCCAGCAGCTTGTCGGCAGGCAATCACTATGGCTACACCTTC. The genes are TRBV5-1 and TRBJ1-2; D unclear. The CDR3 is 15 amino acids. Germline CDR1 is SGHRS and CDR2 is YFSETQ. The germline V and J ends were trimmed by 1 base and 3 bases, with 13 bases remaining between them.

The chain links TRBV20-1 to TRBJ2-7, with 8 bases that match TRBD2. In germline, CDR1 is DFQATT, CDR2 SNEGSKA (reference sequence). The CDR3 spans 14 residues. V shed 3 bases and J 5 bases; nucleotides not matched to a gene: 9. This CDR3 is CSASRGSGVDEQYF. In DNA, the CDR3 is TGCAGTGCTAGTCGAGGTAGCGGGGTCGACGAGCAGTACTTC.

This clonotype was recorded at least ten times. This chain joins TRBV7-8 and TRBJ2-1, with a tentative D call TRBD2 (5 bases). CDR3 length equals 13 residues. Germline-derived CDR1 and CDR2 are SGHVS and FQNEAQ. The ends were cut back, 1 base at V and 6 bases at J, with 7 bases in the middle. CDR3 nucleotide sequence: TGTGCCAGCAGCTTAGTGGGGAGCAATGAGCAGTTCTTC. This codes for CASSLVGSNEQFF. The full variable domain, with the rest looked up from reference TRBV7-8 and TRBJ2-1, is GAGVSQSPRYKVAKRGQDVALRCDPISGHVSLFWYQQALGQGPEFLTYFQNEAQLDKSGLPSDRFFAERPEGSVSTLKIQRTQQEDSAVYLCASSLVGSNEQFFGPGTRLTVL.

The chain uses TRBV20-1 and TRBJ2-1; 10 bases align to TRBD2. The CDR3 totals 14 residues. The germline gives CDR1 DFQATT, CDR2 SNEGSKA (reference sequence). With 5 bases clipped from V and 3 bases from J, the junction kept 4 bases outside the gene matches. This chain's CDR3 is CSAGGTSVYNEQFF. The CDR3 nucleotides read TGCAGTGCTGGGGGGACTAGCGTCTACAATGAGCAGTTCTTC.

The genes are TRBV7-3 and TRBJ2-1; D is possibly TRBD1 (6 bases). The V gene's germline CDR1 is SGHTA and CDR2 FQGTGA. With 4 bases removed from V and 7 bases from J, the gap between germline ends came to 11 bases. The CDR3 is made up of 13 amino acids. CDR3 coding DNA: TGTGCCAGCAGCTCTCATCAGGGGAATGAGCAGTTCTTC. Its translation: CASSSHQGNEQFF.

The J gene is TRBJ2-5, the V gene TRBV29-1; D is perhaps TRBD1 (5 bases). The DNA end is a closer match to TRBJ2-7, so the J assignment may be wrong. The CDR3 contains 14 residues. The germline V gene has CDR1 SQVTM and CDR2 ANQGSEA. In nucleotides, the CDR3 is TGCAGCGTTCACATAGGAGACAGAGGAAGCGAGCAGTACTTC. As protein: CSVHIGDRGSEQYF.

The rearrangement uses TRBV6-9 and TRBJ1-1, with D possibly matching TRBD1 (6 bases). Germline V CDR1 and CDR2: MNHGY, SVAAGI. The CDR3 loop spans 13 amino acids. The ends were cut back, 9 bases at V and 5 bases at J, with 16 bases in the middle. CDR3 region: CASPSGGGTEAFF. The CDR3 DNA follows: TGTGCCAGTCCGTCGGGGGGCGGGACTGAAGCTTTCTTT.

Only a few counts were recorded for this clonotype. The rearrangement links TRBV28 to TRBJ2-4; the D is unclear. Germline V gene data show CDR1 as MDHEN and CDR2 as SYDVKM. Trimming pared 3 bases from V and 0 bases from J, leaving 9 bases between. The CDR3 length is 15 residues. The CDR3 sequence: CASSFSIIAKNIQYF. The CDR3 DNA sequence: TGTGCCAGCAGTTTCTCGATTATAGCCAAAAACATTCAGTACTTC.

This clonotype was counted only a few times. The chain recombines TRBV27 with TRBJ2-6; TRBD1 might be the D (6 bases). There are 19 residues in the CDR3. From germline, CDR1 is MNHEY and CDR2 SMNVEV (reference sequence). V lost 6 bases and J 0 bases, leaving 21 bases between the germline ends. CDR3 nucleotides: TGTGCCAGCAGCCCAAGGGGGACAATTGACATCTCTGGGGCCAACGTCCTGACTTTC. Encoded protein: CASSPRGTIDISGANVLTF.

This clonotype occurred many times. This chain joins TRBV29-1 and TRBJ2-7, with D possibly TRBD1 on 6 matching bases. The CDR3 extends over 13 amino acids. The germline V gene has CDR1 SQVTM and CDR2 ANQGSEA. V shed 4 bases and J shed 0 bases, with 10 bases lying between them. The CDR3 region has the DNA TGCAGCGTTGTTCAGGGGCCCTCCTACGAGCAGTACTTC. Encoded protein: CSVVQGPSYEQYF.

This chain joins TRBV27 and TRBJ2-7, with 9 bases identical to TRBD2. This CDR3 has 15 amino acids. V was clipped by 5 bases and J by 3 bases; unmatched bases: 8. Germline values: CDR1 MNHEY, CDR2 SMNVEV (reference sequence). CDR3 protein: CASSRAGTSSYEQYF. The DNA for the CDR3 is TGTGCCAGCAGTAGGGCCGGGACTAGCAGCTACGAGCAGTACTTC.

The chain has TRBV7-2 and TRBJ2-7; 7 bases are a match to TRBD1. Germline trimming cut 0 bases from V and 0 bases from J; bases unmatched to any gene: 5. Looked up from germline, CDR1 is SGHTA and CDR2 is FQGNSA. The CDR3 extends over 16 amino acids. The CDR3 loop reads CASSLAPGQFSYEQYF. The CDR3 bases are TGTGCCAGCAGCTTAGCGCCGGGACAGTTCTCCTACGAGCAGTACTTC.

This clonotype appeared once. V and J are TRBV15 and TRBJ1-2; possible D gene TRBD1, 6 bases. The CDR3 consists of 17 residues. Germline CDR1 reads LNHNV; CDR2 reads YYDKDF (reference sequence). V was clipped by 11 bases and J by 2 bases, with 27 bases between them. CDR3 region: CAAGDFRQAQRNYGYTF. CDR3 nucleotide sequence: TGTGCCGCCGGCGATTTTAGACAGGCTCAGCGAAACTATGGCTACACCTTC.

This clonotype appeared many times. V and J are TRBV29-1 and TRBJ1-5; 7 nucleotides match TRBD1. Looked up from germline, CDR1 is SQVTM and CDR2 is ANQGSEA. The CDR3 runs 14 residues. The V segment lost 7 bases and the J segment 5 bases; nucleotides outside the gene matches: 11. The CDR3 DNA is TGCAGCGCGAGACAGGGAACGGAAGATCAGCCCCAGCATTTT. Protein sequence: CSARQGTEDQPQHF.

The V call is TRBV4-1, the J call TRBJ1-4; TRBD1 aligns across 7 bases. Germline V gene data show CDR1 as MGHRA and CDR2 as YSYEKL. V lost 5 bases, J lost 5 bases, and 5 bases stayed unmatched. The CDR3 is 14 residues long. The DNA for the CDR3 is TGCGCCAGCAGCTTACAGGGGAAGAATGAAAAACTGTTTTTT. This sequence encodes CASSLQGKNEKLFF.

CDR3 loop: CASSRFIGHSKGQPQHF. CDR3 nucleotides: TGTGCCAGCAGCCGATTTATTGGGCACAGCAAAGGTCAGCCCCAGCATTTT. V and J are TRBV7-8 and TRBJ1-5, with no clear D. Germline CDR1 reads SGHVS; CDR2 reads FQNEAQ. V lost 5 bases to trimming and J lost 6 bases, with 23 bases between them. The CDR3 runs 17 residues.

The sample holds a few counts of this clonotype. The gene calls are TRBV20-1 and TRBJ2-3; tentatively, D is TRBD1 or TRBD2 (5 bases each). CDR1 and CDR2 from the germline V gene are DFQATT and SNEGSKA (reference sequence). The CDR3 contains 14 residues. Deletions cut 4 bases from V and 3 bases from J, with 14 bases between. CDR3 sequence reads: CSAKPGPKTDTQYF. The CDR3 coding sequence is TGCAGTGCTAAACCGGGACCAAAAACAGATACGCAGTATTTT.

The rearrangement uses TRBV20-1 and TRBJ1-5; D unclear. CDR3 length equals 13 residues. V lost 1 base to trimming and J lost 3 bases, with 7 bases between them. Germline-derived CDR1 and CDR2 are DFQATT and SNEGSKA (reference sequence). The chain's CDR3 is CSARGRVNQPQHF. CDR3 in DNA: TGCAGTGCTAGAGGACGGGTCAATCAGCCCCAGCATTTT.

This chain links TRBV7-8 with TRBJ1-5; tentatively, D is TRBD1 (5 bases). CDR1 and CDR2 from the germline V gene are SGHVS and FQNEAQ. Trimming removed 3 bases from V and 0 bases from J, with 12 bases in between. CDR3 length equals 16 residues. The chain's CDR3 is CASSLLTARSNQPQHF. The CDR3 nucleotides read TGTGCCAGCAGCTTGTTGACAGCTCGTAGCAATCAGCCCCAGCATTTT.

The genes are TRBV28 and TRBJ1-5; D possibly corresponds to TRBD1 (6 bases). Trimming stripped 2 bases from V and 2 bases from J, with 10 bases between. CDR1 and CDR2 from the germline V gene are MDHEN and SYDVKM. The CDR3 loop spans 15 amino acids. CDR3 DNA sequence: TGTGCCAGCAGTTTAGGAGGGGGTCGCAATCAGCCCCAGCATTTT. It translates to CASSLGGGRNQPQHF.

Only a few counts were recorded for this clonotype. This CDR3 reads CSATDRARGVGRDQPQHF. CDR3 sequence (DNA): TGCAGTGCAACCGATAGGGCCAGGGGAGTAGGACGAGATCAGCCCCAGCATTTT. This chain connects TRBV20-1 to TRBJ1-5, with D perhaps matching TRBD1 (6 bases). Per the germline V gene, CDR1 is DFQATT and CDR2 is SNEGSKA (reference sequence). CDR3 length: 18 amino acids. The ends were cut back, 6 bases at V and 5 bases at J, with 29 bases in the middle.

This clonotype was counted only a few times. V is TRBV20-1 and J is TRBJ1-2; 8 nucleotides line up with TRBD1. The V segment lost 4 bases and the J segment 5 bases; nucleotides outside the gene matches: 3. The CDR3 consists of 12 residues. From germline, CDR1 is DFQATT and CDR2 SNEGSKA (reference sequence). DNA for the CDR3: TGCAGTGCTACACAGGGGGGGTATGGCTACACCTTC. Protein: CSATQGGYGYTF.

The chain is built from TRBV10-3 and TRBJ2-1; D possibly matches TRBD1 or TRBD2 (5 bases each). The germline V gene encodes CDR1 ENHRY and CDR2 SYGVKD. The CDR3 runs 15 residues. V was pared by 6 bases and J by 10 bases, with 22 bases between. The CDR3 reads CAISARDPETGEQFF. CDR3 sequence (DNA): TGTGCCATCAGCGCCAGGGACCCCGAAACGGGAGAGCAGTTCTTC.

This rearrangement joins TRBV5-1 to TRBJ2-7; the match to TRBD2 covers 10 bases. The V segment lost 5 bases and the J segment 0 bases; nucleotides outside the gene matches: 5. The CDR3 covers 15 residues. The germline gives CDR1 SGHRS, CDR2 YFSETQ. CDR3 region: CASRLSGGFSYEQYF. The CDR3, as DNA: TGCGCCAGCAGGCTTAGCGGGGGGTTCTCCTACGAGCAGTACTTC.